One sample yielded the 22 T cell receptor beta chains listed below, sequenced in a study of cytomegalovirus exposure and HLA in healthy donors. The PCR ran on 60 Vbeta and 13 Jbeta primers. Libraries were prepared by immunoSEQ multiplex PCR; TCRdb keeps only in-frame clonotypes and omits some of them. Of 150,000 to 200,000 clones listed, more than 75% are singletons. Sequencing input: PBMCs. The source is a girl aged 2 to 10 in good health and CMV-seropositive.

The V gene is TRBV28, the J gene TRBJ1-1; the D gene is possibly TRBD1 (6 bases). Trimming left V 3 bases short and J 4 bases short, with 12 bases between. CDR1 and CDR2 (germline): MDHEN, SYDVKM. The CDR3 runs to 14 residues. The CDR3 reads CASSLEEGGTEAFF. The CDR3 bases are TGTGCCAGCAGTTTGGAAGAAGGGGGCACTGAAGCTTTCTTT.

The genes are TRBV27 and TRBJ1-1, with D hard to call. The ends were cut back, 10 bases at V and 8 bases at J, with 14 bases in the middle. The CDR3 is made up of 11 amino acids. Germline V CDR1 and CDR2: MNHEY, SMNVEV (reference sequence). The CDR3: CATLSRREAFF. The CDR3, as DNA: TGTGCCACCCTAAGTAGGAGAGAAGCTTTCTTT.

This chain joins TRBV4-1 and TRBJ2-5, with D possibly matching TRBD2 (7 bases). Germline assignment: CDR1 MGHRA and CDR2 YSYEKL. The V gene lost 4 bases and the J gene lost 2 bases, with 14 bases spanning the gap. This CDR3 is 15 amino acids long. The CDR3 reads CASSRVRGGQETQYF. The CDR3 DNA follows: TGCGCCAGCAGCCGGGTGAGGGGGGGTCAAGAGACCCAGTACTTC.

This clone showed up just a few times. The DNA for the CDR3 is TGTGCCAGCAGTGGGGAACAGGGCCCACCCTACGAGCAGTACTTC. It specifies CASSGEQGPPYEQYF. The chain has TRBV6-1 and TRBJ2-7, with a weak D call TRBD1 (6 bases). This CDR3 has 15 amino acids. Germline CDR1 is MNHNS and CDR2 is SASEGT. The V and J ends lost 4 bases and 2 bases respectively, with 15 bases between them.

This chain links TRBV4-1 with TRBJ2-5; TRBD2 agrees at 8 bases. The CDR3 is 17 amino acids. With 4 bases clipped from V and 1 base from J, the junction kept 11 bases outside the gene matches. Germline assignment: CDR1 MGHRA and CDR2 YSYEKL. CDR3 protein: CASSPRGSGKIQETQYF. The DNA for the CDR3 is TGCGCCAGCAGCCCTCGGGGTAGCGGGAAGATCCAAGAGACCCAGTACTTC.

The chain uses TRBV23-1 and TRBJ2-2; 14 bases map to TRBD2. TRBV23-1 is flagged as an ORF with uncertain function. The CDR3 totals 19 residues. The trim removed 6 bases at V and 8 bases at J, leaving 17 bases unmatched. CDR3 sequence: CASRTTQRTSGRRTGELFF. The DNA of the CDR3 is TGCGCCAGCAGAACCACTCAAAGGACTAGCGGGAGGAGAACAGGGGAGCTGTTTTTT.

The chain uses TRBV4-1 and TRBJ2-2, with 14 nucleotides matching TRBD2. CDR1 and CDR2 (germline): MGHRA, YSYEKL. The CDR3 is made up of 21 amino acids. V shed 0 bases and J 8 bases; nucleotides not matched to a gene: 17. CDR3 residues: CASSQERLAGGPVVTGGELFF. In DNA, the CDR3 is TGCGCCAGCAGCCAAGAGAGACTAGCGGGAGGGCCAGTCGTAACAGGTGGGGAGCTGTTTTTT.

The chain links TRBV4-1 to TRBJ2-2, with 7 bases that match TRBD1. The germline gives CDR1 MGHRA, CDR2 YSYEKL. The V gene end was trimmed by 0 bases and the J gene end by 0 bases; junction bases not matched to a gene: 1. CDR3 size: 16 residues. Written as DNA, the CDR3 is TGCGCCAGCAGCCAAGAGACAGGGTCGAACACCGGGGAGCTGTTTTTT. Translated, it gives CASSQETGSNTGELFF.

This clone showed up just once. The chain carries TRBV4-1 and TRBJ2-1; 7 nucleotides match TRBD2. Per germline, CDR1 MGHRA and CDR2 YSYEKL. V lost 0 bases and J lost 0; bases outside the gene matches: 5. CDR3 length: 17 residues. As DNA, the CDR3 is TGCGCCAGCAGCCAAGATCCCAGGACTAGCTCCTACAATGAGCAGTTCTTC. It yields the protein CASSQDPRTSSYNEQFF.

Written as DNA, the CDR3 is TGCGCCAGCAGCCACCCGACAGGGGAACGGACTGAAGCTTTCTTT. The encoded protein is CASSHPTGERTEAFF. The chain employs TRBV4-1 and TRBJ1-1, with 8 nucleotides matching TRBD1. J gave up 5 bases and V 3 bases, and 8 bases lay outside the gene matches. The germline V gene encodes CDR1 MGHRA and CDR2 YSYEKL. There are 15 residues in the CDR3.

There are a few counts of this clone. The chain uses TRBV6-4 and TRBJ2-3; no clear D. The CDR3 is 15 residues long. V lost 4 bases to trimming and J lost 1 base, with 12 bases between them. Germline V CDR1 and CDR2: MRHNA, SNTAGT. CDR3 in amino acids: CASSVGGGGTDTQYF. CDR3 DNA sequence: TGTGCCAGCAGTGTGGGTGGCGGAGGCACAGATACGCAGTATTTT.

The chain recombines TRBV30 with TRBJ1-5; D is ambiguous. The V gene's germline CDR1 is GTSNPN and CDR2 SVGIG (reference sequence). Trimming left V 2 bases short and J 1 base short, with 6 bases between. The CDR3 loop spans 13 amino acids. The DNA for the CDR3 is TGTGCCTGGAGTTCCAGGAGCAATCAGCCCCAGCATTTT. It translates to CAWSSRSNQPQHF.

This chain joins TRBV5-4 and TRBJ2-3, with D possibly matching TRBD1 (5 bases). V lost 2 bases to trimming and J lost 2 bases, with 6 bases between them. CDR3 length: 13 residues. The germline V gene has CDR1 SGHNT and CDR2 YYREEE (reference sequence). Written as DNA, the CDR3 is TGTGCCAGCAGCTTCAGGGTCACAGATACGCAGTATTTT. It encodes CASSFRVTDTQYF. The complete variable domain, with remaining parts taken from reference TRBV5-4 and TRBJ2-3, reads ETGVTQSPTHLIKTRGQQVTLRCSSQSGHNTVSWYQQALGQGPQFIFQYYREEENGRGNFPPRFSGLQFPNYSSELNVNALELDDSALYLCASSFRVTDTQYFGPGTRLTVL.

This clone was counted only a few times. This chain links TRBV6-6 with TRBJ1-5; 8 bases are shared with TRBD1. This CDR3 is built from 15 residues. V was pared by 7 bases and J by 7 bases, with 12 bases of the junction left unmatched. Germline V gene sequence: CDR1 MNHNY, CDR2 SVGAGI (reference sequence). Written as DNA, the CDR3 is TGTGCCAGCAATCCACAGGGGGGAGGTAAACAGCCCCAGCATTTT. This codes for CASNPQGGGKQPQHF.

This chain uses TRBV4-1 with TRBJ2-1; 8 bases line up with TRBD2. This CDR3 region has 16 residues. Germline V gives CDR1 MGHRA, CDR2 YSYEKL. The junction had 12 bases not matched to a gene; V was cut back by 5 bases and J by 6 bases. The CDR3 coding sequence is TGCGCCAGCAGCATCTCCCCCGGGACTAGAGGCAATGAGCAGTTCTTC. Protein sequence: CASSISPGTRGNEQFF.

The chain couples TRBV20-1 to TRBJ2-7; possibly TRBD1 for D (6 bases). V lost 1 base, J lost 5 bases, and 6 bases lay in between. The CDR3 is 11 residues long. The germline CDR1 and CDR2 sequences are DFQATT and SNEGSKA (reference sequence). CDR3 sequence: CSARAGDEQYF. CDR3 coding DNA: TGCAGTGCTAGAGCAGGGGACGAGCAGTACTTC.

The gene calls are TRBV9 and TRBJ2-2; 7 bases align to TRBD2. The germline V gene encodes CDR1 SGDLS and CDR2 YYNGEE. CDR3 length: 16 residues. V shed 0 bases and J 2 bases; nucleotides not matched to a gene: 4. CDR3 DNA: TGTGCCAGCAGCGTAGCACCTAGCGGAAACACCGGGGAGCTGTTTTTT. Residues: CASSVAPSGNTGELFF.

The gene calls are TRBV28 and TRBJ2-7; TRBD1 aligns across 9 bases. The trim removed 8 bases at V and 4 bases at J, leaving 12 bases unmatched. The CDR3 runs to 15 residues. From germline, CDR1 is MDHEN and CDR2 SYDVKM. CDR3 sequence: CASRAAGTGSYEQYF. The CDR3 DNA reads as TGTGCCAGCCGCGCCGCAGGGACAGGGAGTTACGAGCAGTACTTC.

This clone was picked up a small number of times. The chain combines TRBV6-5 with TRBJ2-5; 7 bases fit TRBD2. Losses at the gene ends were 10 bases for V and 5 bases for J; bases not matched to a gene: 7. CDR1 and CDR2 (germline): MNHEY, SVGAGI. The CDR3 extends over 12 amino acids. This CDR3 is CATSGGRETQYF. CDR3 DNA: TGTGCCACCTCGGGGGGTCGGGAGACCCAGTACTTC.

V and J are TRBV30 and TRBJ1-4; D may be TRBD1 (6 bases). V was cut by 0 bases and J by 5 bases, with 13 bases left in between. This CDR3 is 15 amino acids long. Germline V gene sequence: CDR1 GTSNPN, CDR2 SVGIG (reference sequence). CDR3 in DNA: TGTGCCTGGAGTGTACAGGACAGCCGAAATGAAAAACTGTTTTTT. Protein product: CAWSVQDSRNEKLFF.

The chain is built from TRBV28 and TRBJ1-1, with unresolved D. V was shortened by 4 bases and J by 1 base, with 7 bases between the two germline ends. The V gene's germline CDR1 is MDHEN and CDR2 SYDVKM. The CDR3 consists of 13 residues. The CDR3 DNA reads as TGTGCCAGCAGTTCCCCTACGAACACTGAAGCTTTCTTT. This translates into CASSSPTNTEAFF.

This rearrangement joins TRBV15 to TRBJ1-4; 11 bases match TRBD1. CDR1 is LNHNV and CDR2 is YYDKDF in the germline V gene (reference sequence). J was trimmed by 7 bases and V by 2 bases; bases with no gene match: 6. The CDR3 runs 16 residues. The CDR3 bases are TGTGCCACCAGCAGAACCAGGACAGGGGGCGTTGAAAAACTGTTTTTT. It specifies CATSRTRTGGVEKLFF.